The rows below give T cell receptor beta chains drawn from one sample of a study of shared clonotypes between healthy human individuals. Sequenced by immunoSEQ multiplex PCR; TCRdb stores in-frame clones only, minus some. The data contain about 2,500,000 clones, around 90% of them singletons. Sequencing was done on a sample of naive CD4+ T cells sorted from blood. The receptors come from a man aged 18-30 years in good health. Both conserved end residues are part of each CDR3. D genes are given only for firm matches. The size of a clone is reported for some rows only, either as once, few or many, or as a class for expanded clones.

size	D	J	V	CDR3	DNA
.	.	TRBJ1-4	TRBV9	CASSVSSRTDPQLGEKLFF	TGTGCCAGCAGCGTATCTTCCCGGACAGACCCCCAGCTGGGTGAAAAACTGTTTTTT
.	.	TRBJ2-4	TRBV10-1	CASSESFGRGAKNIQYF	TGCGCCAGCAGTGAGTCGTTCGGGCGGGGAGCCAAAAACATTCAGTACTTC
.	.	TRBJ2-1	TRBV9	CASSAGGGSYNEQFF	TGTGCCAGCAGCGCCGGAGGGGGGTCCTACAATGAGCAGTTCTTC
.	.	TRBJ2-5	TRBV5-4	CASRGTAISEQYF	TGTGCCAGCAGAGGGACGGCTATCAGTGAGCAGTACTTC
.	.	TRBJ1-4	TRBV7-9	CASSFRNDNEKLFF	TGTGCCAGCAGCTTTAGGAATGATAATGAAAAACTGTTTTTT
.	TRBD1	TRBJ1-2	TRBV2	CASSVPGQGARSRGYTF	TGTGCCAGCAGTGTCCCGGGACAGGGGGCAAGATCGAGAGGCTACACCTTC
.	.	TRBJ1-2	TRBV7-2	CASSLSQDSGYTF	TGTGCCAGCAGCTTAAGTCAGGACAGTGGCTACACCTTC
.	TRBD1	TRBJ2-7	TRBV12-5	CASGSANRGSEQYF	TGTGCTAGTGGTTCGGCTAACAGGGGCTCCGAGCAGTACTTC
.	TRBD2	TRBJ2-1	TRBV7-2	CASTSEGLVYNEQFF	TGTGCCAGCACCTCGGAGGGACTAGTTTACAATGAGCAGTTCTTC
once	.	TRBJ1-1	TRBV6-5	CASSYGNADTEAFF	TGTGCCAGCAGTTACGGCAACGCCGACACTGAAGCTTTCTTT
.	TRBD2	TRBJ2-3	TRBV7-9	CASSLWTGGAGTDTQYF	TGTGCCAGCAGCTTGTGGACCGGGGGGGCGGGCACAGATACGCAGTATTTT
once	.	TRBJ2-7	TRBV7-2	CASSWRPSYEQYF	TGTGCCAGCAGCTGGAGACCCTCCTACGAGCAGTACTTC
.	.	TRBJ1-4	TRBV6-1	CASSGGRGREKLFF	TGTGCCAGCAGTGGGGGACGGGGACGAGAAAAACTGTTTTTT
.	.	TRBJ1-3	TRBV4-3	CASSQDTGSLGGNTIYF	TGCGCCAGCAGCCAAGACACAGGGAGTTTGGGGGGAAACACCATATATTTT
.	.	TRBJ2-3	TRBV10-3	CAISEGGHVSRDTQYF	TGTGCCATCAGTGAGGGGGGACACGTCTCACGGGATACGCAGTATTTT
.	.	TRBJ1-5	TRBV30	CACMTDSNQPQHF	TGTGCCTGTATGACCGATAGCAATCAGCCCCAGCATTTT
.	.	TRBJ2-7	TRBV5-4	CASSLGAQATYEQYF	TGTGCCAGCAGCTTGGGGGCCCAGGCGACCTACGAGCAGTACTTC
.	TRBD1	TRBJ2-2	TRBV5-1	CASSRGQGATGELFF	TGCGCCAGCAGCCGGGGACAGGGTGCCACCGGGGAGCTGTTTTTT
once	TRBD1	TRBJ2-1	TRBV6-6	CASSGDRSLYNEQFF	TGTGCCAGCAGTGGGGACAGAAGCCTCTACAATGAGCAGTTCTTC
.	.	TRBJ1-3	TRBV9	CASSVDTSSGNTIYF	TGTGCCAGCAGCGTAGACACTTCCTCTGGAAACACCATATATTTT
.	.	TRBJ1-2	TRBV19	CASSISGREMYGYTF	TGTGCCAGTAGTATATCGGGAAGGGAAATGTATGGCTACACCTTC
few	.	TRBJ1-1	TRBV6-5	CASTYGGENTEAFF	TGTGCCAGCACCTACGGGGGGGAGAACACTGAAGCTTTCTTT
.	.	TRBJ1-4	TRBV19	CASSIWQGMGNEKLFF	TGTGCCAGTAGTATCTGGCAGGGGATGGGGAATGAAAAACTGTTTTTT
.	.	TRBJ2-3	TRBV7-2	CASRPRLVDTQYF	TGTGCCAGCAGACCTAGACTGGTAGATACGCAGTATTTT
.	TRBD2	TRBJ2-7	TRBV11-2	CASSLDLLAGTYYEQYF	TGTGCCAGCAGCTTAGATCTCCTAGCGGGGACATACTACGAGCAGTACTTC
.	.	TRBJ2-7	TRBV4-1	CASSQDRSSYEQYF	TGCGCCAGCAGCCAAGATAGGAGTTCCTACGAGCAGTACTTC
.	.	TRBJ1-5	TRBV27	CASSLQAPIFGGNQPQHF	TGTGCCAGCAGTTTACAGGCCCCTATTTTTGGCGGAAATCAGCCCCAGCATTTT
.	TRBD1	TRBJ1-2	TRBV6-1	CASSDQGAHGYTF	TGTGCCAGCAGTGACCAGGGGGCGCACGGCTACACCTTC
.	.	TRBJ2-2	TRBV11-3	CASSLGTGELFF	TGTGCCAGCAGCTTAGGCACCGGGGAGCTGTTTTTT
.	.	TRBJ2-1	TRBV6-1	CASSVTGGRAINEQFF	TGTGCCAGCAGTGTCACAGGGGGGAGGGCGATCAATGAGCAGTTCTTC
once	TRBD1	TRBJ2-2	TRBV5-8	CASSLGQGYTGELFF	TGTGCCAGCAGCCTAGGACAGGGATACACCGGGGAGCTGTTTTTT
once	.	TRBJ1-1	TRBV30	CAWNYEWGNAEAFF	TGTGCCTGGAACTACGAATGGGGCAACGCTGAAGCTTTCTTT
once	TRBD1	TRBJ2-7	TRBV2	CASTMDRGLYEQYF	TGTGCCAGCACTATGGACAGGGGGCTCTACGAGCAGTACTTC
.	.	TRBJ2-7	TRBV6-5	CASSYGMTRDSYEQYF	TGTGCCAGCAGTTACGGGATGACCCGGGACTCCTACGAGCAGTACTTC
.	.	TRBJ1-1	TRBV5-1	CASSPPGPGQLAFF	TGCGCCAGCAGCCCACCGGGACCGGGGCAGTTAGCTTTCTTT
.	.	TRBJ2-7	TRBV23-1	CASSRILYEQYF	TGCGCCAGCAGTCGGATCCTCTACGAGCAGTACTTC
.	TRBD1	TRBJ2-5	TRBV18	CASSPRQGLVETQYF	TGTGCCAGCTCACCAAGACAGGGGCTTGTGGAGACCCAGTACTTC
.	TRBD2	TRBJ2-5	TRBV19	CASRQRGPQETQYF	TGTGCCAGCAGACAGCGGGGGCCCCAAGAGACCCAGTACTTC
.	.	TRBJ1-1	TRBV4-1	CASSHPGGRDTEAFF	TGCGCCAGCAGCCACCCCGGGGGGAGGGACACTGAAGCTTTCTTT
.	.	TRBJ2-2	TRBV7-2	CASSLDNRPGELFF	TGTGCCAGCAGCTTGGACAATAGGCCCGGGGAGCTGTTTTTT
.	.	TRBJ1-1	TRBV6-5	CASSYSRRGGPEAFF	TGTGCCAGCAGTTACTCCCGCAGGGGTGGCCCTGAAGCTTTCTTT
.	.	TRBJ1-1	TRBV11-2	CASSFQTGNTEAFF	TGTGCCAGCAGCTTTCAGACAGGAAACACTGAAGCTTTCTTT
.	.	TRBJ1-2	TRBV4-1	CASSQGDGYSPNYGYTF	TGCGCCAGCAGCCAAGGAGACGGTTACAGCCCTAACTATGGCTACACCTTC
.	TRBD2	TRBJ2-1	TRBV7-9	CASSLYLTSGRLNEQFF	TGTGCCAGCAGCTTATATCTCACTAGCGGGAGGCTCAATGAGCAGTTCTTC
.	.	TRBJ1-3	TRBV7-2	CASSRGLNGSGNTIYF	TGTGCCAGCAGCCGTGGTCTCAACGGCTCTGGAAACACCATATATTTT
.	.	TRBJ1-6	TRBV30	CAWSGRGDSPLHF	TGTGCCTGGAGTGGTAGGGGAGATTCACCCCTCCACTTT
.	.	TRBJ1-2	TRBV27	CASSLEGTRRVYGYTF	TGTGCCAGCAGTTTAGAGGGCACAAGAAGAGTCTATGGCTACACCTTC
.	TRBD1	TRBJ1-6	TRBV30	CAWRLGGQLNSPLHF	TGTGCCTGGAGGCTGGGGGGACAGCTAAATTCACCCCTCCACTTT
.	.	TRBJ1-1	TRBV6-5	CASSRGDWKNTEAFF	TGTGCCAGCAGTCGGGGGGACTGGAAGAACACTGAAGCTTTCTTT